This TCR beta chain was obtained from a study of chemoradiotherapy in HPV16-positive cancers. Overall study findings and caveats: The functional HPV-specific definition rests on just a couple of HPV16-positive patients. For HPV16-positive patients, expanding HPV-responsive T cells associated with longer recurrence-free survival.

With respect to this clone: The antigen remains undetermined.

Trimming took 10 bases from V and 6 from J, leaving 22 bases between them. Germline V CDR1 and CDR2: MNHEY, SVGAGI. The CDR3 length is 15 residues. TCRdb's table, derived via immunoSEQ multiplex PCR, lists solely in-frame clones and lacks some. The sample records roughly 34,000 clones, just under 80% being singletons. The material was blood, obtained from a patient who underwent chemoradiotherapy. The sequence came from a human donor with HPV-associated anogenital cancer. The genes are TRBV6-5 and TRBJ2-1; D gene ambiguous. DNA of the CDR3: TGTGCCACGTCCCCCGGACCAGTCCTAACCAATGAGCAGTTCTTC. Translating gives CATSPGPVLTNEQFF.